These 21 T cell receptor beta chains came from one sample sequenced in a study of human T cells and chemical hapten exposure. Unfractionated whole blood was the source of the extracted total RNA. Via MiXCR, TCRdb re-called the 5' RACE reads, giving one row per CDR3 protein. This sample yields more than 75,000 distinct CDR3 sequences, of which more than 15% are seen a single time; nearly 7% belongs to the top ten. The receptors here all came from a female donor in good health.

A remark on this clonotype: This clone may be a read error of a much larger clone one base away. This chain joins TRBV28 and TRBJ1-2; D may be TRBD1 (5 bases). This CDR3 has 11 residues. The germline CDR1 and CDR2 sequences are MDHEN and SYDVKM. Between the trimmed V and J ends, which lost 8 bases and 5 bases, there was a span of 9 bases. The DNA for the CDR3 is TGTGCCAGCGGGCAGGGTTATGGCTACACCTTC. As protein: CASGQGYGYTF.

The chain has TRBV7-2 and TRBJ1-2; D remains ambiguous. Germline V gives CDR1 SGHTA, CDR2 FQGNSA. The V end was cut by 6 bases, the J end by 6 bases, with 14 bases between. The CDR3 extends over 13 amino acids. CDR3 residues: CASSTVVMDGYTF. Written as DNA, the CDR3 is TGTGCCAGCAGTACCGTGGTGATGGATGGCTACACCTTC.

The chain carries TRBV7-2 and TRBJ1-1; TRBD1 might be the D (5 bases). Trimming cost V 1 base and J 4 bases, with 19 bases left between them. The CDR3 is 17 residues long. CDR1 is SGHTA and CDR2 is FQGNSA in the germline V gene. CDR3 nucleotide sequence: TGTGCCAGCAGCTTAGAGACCCGGGGGTGGTCCGGCACTGAAGCTTTCTTT. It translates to CASSLETRGWSGTEAFF.

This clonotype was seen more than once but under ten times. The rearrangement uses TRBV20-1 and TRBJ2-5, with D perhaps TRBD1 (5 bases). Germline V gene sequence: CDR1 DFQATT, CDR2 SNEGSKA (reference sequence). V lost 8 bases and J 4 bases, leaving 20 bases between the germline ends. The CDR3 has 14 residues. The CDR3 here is CSIMVSLRGETQYF. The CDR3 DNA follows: TGCAGTATCATGGTCTCCCTAAGGGGAGAGACCCAGTACTTC.

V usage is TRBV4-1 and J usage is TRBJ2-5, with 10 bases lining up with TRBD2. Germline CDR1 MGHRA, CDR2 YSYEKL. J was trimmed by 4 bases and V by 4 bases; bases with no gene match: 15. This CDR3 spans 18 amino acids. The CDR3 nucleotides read TGCGCCAGCAGCCCTGTCTGGGTGATAGCGGGGGGACGAGAGACCCAGTACTTC. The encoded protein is CASSPVWVIAGGRETQYF.

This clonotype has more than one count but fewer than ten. CDR3 protein: CSVSRASGISNEQFF. As DNA, the CDR3 is TGCAGCGTTTCCCGTGCTAGCGGGATTTCCAATGAGCAGTTCTTC. The chain carries TRBV29-1 and TRBJ2-1; 9 bases agree with TRBD2. Per germline, CDR1 SQVTM and CDR2 ANQGSEA. Trimming cost V 5 bases and J 6 bases; bases outside gene matches: 11. CDR3 length: 15 amino acids.

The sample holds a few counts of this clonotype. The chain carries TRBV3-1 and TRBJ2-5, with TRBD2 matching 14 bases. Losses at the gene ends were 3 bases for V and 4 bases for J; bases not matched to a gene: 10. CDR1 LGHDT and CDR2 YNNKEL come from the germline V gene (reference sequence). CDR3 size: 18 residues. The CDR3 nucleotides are TGTGCCAGCAGCCACTCCGGACTAGCGGGGGGCACCGGAGAGACCCAGTACTTC. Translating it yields CASSHSGLAGGTGETQYF.

The CDR3 DNA reads as TGTGCCACCGGCAGGCAGGGAGTTGACACTGAAGCTTTCTTT. Amino acids: CATGRQGVDTEAFF. The V call is TRBV10-3, the J call TRBJ1-1, with D tentatively TRBD1 (5 bases). The V end lost 10 bases, the J end lost 3 bases, and 18 bases lay between the germline ends. Germline V gene sequence: CDR1 ENHRY, CDR2 SYGVKD. The CDR3 consists of 14 residues.

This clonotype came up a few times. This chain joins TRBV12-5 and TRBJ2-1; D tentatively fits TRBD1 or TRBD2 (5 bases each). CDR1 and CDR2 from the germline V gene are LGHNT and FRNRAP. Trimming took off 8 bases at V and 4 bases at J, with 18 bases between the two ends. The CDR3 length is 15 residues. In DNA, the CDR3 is TGTGCTAGTAGCCAGGGTGGGAGTTTTTACAATGAGCAGTTCTTC. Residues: CASSQGGSFYNEQFF.

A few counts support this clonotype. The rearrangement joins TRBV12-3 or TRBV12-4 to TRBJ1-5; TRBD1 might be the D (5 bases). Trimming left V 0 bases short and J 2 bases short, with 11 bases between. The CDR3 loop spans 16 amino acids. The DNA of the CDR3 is TGTGCCAGCAGTTTAGCGAGGGGAACCGGCAATCAGCCCCAGCATTTT. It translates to CASSLARGTGNQPQHF.

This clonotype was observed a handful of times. CDR3 DNA sequence: TGTGCCACCAGCAGGGACAGCCAAACCTACGAGCAGTACTTC. It is translated as CATSRDSQTYEQYF. J is TRBJ2-7 and V is TRBV15, with a possible D match to TRBD1 (6 bases). Trimming left V 3 bases short and J 2 bases short, with 11 bases between. The CDR3 extends over 14 amino acids. Germline V gene lookup returns CDR1 LNHNV and CDR2 YYDKDF (reference sequence).

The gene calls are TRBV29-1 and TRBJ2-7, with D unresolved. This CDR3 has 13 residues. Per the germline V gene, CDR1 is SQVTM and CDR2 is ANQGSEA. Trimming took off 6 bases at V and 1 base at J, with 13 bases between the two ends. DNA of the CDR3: TGCAGCGTCGCCCCGACCCAATCCTACGAGCAGTACTTC. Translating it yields CSVAPTQSYEQYF.

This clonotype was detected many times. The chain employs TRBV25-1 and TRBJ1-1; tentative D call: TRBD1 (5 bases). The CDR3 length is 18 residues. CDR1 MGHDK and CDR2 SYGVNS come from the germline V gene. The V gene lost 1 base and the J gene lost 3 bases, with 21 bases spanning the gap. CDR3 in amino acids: CASSELEPGRALHTEAFF. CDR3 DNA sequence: TGTGCCAGCAGTGAATTGGAACCGGGGCGAGCCCTTCACACTGAAGCTTTCTTT.

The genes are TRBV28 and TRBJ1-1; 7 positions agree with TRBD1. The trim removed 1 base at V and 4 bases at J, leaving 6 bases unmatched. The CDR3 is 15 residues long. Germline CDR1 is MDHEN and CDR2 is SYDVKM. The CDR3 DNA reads TGTGCCAGCAGTTTATCGGCAGGGGGGCCCACTGAAGCTTTCTTT. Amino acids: CASSLSAGGPTEAFF.

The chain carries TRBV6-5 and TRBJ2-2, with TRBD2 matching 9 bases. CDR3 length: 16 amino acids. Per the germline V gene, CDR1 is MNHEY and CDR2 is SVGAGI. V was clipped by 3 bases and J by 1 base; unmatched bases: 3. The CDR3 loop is CASSYEAGGNTGELFF. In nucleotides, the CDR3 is TGTGCCAGCAGTTATGAAGCGGGGGGGAACACCGGGGAGCTGTTTTTT.

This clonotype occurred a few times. In DNA form, the CDR3 reads TGCGCCAGCAGCGTCTCCGGGACTAGCTTATACAATGAGCAGTTCTTC. This sequence encodes CASSVSGTSLYNEQFF. The chain has TRBV5-1 and TRBJ2-1; 9 bases are a match to TRBD2. V trimming: 4 bases; J trimming: 4 bases; junction bases outside the gene matches: 9. Germline CDR1 is SGHRS and CDR2 is YFSETQ. The CDR3 is 16 residues long.

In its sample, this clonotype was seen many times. CDR3 amino acids: CASSPIQDRGILNQPQHF. The DNA of the CDR3 is TGTGCCAGCTCACCAATTCAGGACAGGGGGATTTTAAATCAGCCCCAGCATTTT. The chain combines TRBV18 with TRBJ1-5, with TRBD1 matching 10 bases. Trimming removed 2 bases from V and 4 bases from J; junction bases left unmatched: 11. CDR3 length: 18 residues. Per germline, CDR1 KGHSH and CDR2 LQKENI. The full variable domain, completed using reference TRBV18 and TRBJ1-5, is NAGVMQNPRHLVRRRGQEARLRCSPMKGHSHVYWYRQLPEEGLKFMVYLQKENIIDESGMPKERFSAEFPKEGPSILRIQQVVRGDSAAYFCASSPIQDRGILNQPQHFGDGTRLSIL.

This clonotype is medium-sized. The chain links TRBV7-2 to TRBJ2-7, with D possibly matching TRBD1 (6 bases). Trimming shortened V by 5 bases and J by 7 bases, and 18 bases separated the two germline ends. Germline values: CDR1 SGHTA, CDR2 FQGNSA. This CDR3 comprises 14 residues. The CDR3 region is CASSQQTGATEQYF. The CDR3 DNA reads TGTGCCAGCAGCCAGCAGACAGGAGCTACGGAGCAGTACTTC.

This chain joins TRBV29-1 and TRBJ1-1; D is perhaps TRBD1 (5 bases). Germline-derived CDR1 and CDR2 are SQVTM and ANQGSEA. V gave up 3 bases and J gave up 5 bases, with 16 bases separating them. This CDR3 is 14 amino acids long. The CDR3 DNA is TGCAGCGTTGAGGCGGGATTGCAGGGAACTGAAGCTTTCTTT. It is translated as CSVEAGLQGTEAFF.

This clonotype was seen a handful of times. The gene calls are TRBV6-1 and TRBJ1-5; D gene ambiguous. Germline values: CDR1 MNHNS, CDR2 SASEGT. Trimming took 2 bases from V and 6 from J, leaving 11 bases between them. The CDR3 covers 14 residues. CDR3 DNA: TGTGCCAGCAGTGAAAACCAGGATCTTCAGCCCCAGCATTTT. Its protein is CASSENQDLQPQHF.

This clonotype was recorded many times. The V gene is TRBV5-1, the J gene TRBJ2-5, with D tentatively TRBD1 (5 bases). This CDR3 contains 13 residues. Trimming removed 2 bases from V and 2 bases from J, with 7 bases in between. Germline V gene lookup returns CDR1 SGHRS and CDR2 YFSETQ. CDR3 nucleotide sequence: TGCGCCAGCAGCTTAAGACAGCAAGAGACCCAGTACTTC. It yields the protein CASSLRQQETQYF.